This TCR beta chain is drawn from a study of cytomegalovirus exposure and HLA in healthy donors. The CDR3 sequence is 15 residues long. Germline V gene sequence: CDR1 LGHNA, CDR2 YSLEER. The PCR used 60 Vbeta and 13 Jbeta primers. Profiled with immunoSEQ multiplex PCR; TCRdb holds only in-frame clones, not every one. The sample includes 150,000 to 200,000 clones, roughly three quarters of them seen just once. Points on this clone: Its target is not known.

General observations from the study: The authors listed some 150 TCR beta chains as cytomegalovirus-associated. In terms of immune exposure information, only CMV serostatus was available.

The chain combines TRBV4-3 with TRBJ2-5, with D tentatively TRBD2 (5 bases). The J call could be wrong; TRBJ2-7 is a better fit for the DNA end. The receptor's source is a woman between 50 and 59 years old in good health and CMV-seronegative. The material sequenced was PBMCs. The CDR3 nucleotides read TGCGCCAGCAGCCAAGATAGGCTAGCTGGCTACGAGCAGTACTTC. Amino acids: CASSQDRLAGYEQYF.